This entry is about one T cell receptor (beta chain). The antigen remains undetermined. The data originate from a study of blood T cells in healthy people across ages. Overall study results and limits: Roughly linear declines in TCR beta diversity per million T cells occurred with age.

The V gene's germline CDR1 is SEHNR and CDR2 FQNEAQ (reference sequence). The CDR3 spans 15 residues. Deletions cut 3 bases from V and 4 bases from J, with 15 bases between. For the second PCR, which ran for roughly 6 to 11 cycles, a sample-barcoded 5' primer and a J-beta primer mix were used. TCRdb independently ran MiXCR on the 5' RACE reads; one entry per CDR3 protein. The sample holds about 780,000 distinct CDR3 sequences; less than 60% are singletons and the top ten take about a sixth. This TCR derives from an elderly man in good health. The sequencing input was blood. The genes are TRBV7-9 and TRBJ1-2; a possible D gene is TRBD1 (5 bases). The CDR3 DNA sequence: TGTGCCAGCAGCTTGGATCGAGGGGCGAGCTATGGCTACACCTTC. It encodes CASSLDRGASYGYTF.